This TCR beta chain was sequenced in a study of T cell repertoires in cytomegalovirus infection. Study details: CMV infection plus the matching HLA type was flagged by public TCR beta signatures. General observations from the study: Dominant in the ex vivo response were TCR beta clonotypes restricted by HLA-C and specific for CMV.

This clonotype was recorded a few times. Its antigen is unidentified. TCRdb reprocessed the reads via MiXCR and lists one record per CDR3 protein. The table lists about 490,000 distinct CDR3 sequences, more than 25% of them singletons. This receptor was taken from a human donor in good health (CMV status not recorded). Some clones in this sample may be carry-over from other donors' samples. Material: PBMCs.

CDR3 amino acids: CASRVDPSGNTIYF. The CDR3 DNA is TGTGCCAGCAGAGTCGACCCATCTGGAAACACCATATATTTT. The chain joins TRBV6-2 or TRBV6-3 to TRBJ1-3; D remains ambiguous. The CDR3 is made up of 14 amino acids. V was cut by 6 bases and J by 1 base, with 10 bases left in between. The germline V gene has CDR1 MNHEY and CDR2 SVGEGT.